Described below is a single T cell receptor (beta chain) sequence and its context. Its antigen remains unidentified. This record belongs to a study of CD8+ T cells in alopecia areata. The overall study: Tofacitinib was taken orally by treated patients, and the dose was 5 to 10 mg twice daily. The tofacitinib course ran for 6 to 18 months and was followed by 6 months off drug.

Samples from alopecia areata patients were lesional scalp punch biopsies and peripheral blood. J gave up 2 bases and V 7 bases, and 12 bases lay outside the gene matches. CDR3 length: 16 residues. Germline lookup yields CDR1 MNHEY and CDR2 SMNVEV (reference sequence). cDNA serving as the sequencing template came from extracted, reverse transcribed RNA. Clones were sequenced by immunoSEQ multiplex PCR, and TCRdb holds only the in-frame ones, with some missing. Here the sample spans over 200,000 clones, roughly 57% being singletons. Study-level results: Normal scalp had lower clonality than lesional scalp, with alopecia totalis/universalis lesions showing this most strongly.

The TCR originated in a human donor with alopecia areata. This chain uses TRBV27 with TRBJ2-3; 7 nucleotides line up with TRBD1. The material was CD4+ T cells sorted from blood, obtained at week 0. The CDR3 sequence: CASTPRPQGNTDTQYF. The CDR3 DNA is TGTGCCAGCACTCCCAGGCCACAGGGGAACACAGATACGCAGTATTTT.